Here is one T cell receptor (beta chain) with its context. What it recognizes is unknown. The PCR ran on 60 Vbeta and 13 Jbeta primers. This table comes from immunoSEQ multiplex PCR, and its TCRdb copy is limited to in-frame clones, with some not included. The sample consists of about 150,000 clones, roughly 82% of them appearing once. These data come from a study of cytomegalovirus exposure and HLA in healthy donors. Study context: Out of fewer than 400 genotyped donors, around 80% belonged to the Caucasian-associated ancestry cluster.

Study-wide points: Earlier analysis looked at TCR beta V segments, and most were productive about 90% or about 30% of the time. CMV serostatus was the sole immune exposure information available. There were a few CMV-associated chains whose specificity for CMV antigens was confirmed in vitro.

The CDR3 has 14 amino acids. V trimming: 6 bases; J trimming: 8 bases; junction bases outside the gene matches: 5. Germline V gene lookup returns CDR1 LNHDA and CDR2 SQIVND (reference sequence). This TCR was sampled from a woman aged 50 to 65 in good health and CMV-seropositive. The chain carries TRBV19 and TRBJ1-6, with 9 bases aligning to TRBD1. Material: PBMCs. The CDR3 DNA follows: TGTGCCAGTAGGAAACAGGGGGCATATTCACCCCTCCACTTT. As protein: CASRKQGAYSPLHF. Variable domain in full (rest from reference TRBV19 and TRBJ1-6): DGGITQSPKYLFRKEGQNVTLSCEQNLNHDAMYWYRQDPGQGLRLIYYSQIVNDFQKGDIAEGYSVSREKKESFPLTVTSAQKNPTAFYLCASRKQGAYSPLHFGNGTRLTVT.